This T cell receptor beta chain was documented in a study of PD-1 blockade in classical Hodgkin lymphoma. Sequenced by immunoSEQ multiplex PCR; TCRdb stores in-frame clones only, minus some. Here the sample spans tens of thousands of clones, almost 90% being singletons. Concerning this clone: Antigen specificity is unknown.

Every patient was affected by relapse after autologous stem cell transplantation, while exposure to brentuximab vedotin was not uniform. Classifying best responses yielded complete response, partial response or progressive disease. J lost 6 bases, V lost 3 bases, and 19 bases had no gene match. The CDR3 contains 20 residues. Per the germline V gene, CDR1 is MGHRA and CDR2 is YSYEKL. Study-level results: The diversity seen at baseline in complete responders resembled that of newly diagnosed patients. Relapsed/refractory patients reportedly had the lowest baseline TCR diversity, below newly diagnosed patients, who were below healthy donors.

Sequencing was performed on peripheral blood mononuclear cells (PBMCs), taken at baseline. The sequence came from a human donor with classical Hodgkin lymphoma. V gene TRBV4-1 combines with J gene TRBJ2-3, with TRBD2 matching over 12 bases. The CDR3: CASSQFGQGSSGRAMDTQYF. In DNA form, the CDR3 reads TGCGCCAGCAGCCAGTTCGGACAGGGCTCTAGCGGGAGGGCCATGGATACGCAGTATTTT.